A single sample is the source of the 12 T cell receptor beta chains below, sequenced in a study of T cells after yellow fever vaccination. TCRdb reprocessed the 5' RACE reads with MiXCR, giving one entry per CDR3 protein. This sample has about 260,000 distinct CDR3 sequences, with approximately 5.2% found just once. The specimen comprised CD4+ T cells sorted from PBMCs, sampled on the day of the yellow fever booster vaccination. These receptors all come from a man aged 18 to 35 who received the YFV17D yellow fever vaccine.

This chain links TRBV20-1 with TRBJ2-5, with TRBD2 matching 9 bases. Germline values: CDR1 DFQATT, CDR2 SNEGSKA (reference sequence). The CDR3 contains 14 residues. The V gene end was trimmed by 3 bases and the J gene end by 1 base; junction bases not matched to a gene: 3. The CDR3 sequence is CSARSGGTQETQYF. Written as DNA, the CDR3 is TGCAGTGCTAGGAGCGGGGGGACCCAAGAGACCCAGTACTTC.

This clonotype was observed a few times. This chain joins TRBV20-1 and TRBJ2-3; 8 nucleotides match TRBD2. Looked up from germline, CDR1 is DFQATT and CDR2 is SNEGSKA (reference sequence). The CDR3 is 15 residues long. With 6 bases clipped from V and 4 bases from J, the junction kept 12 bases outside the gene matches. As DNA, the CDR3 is TGCAGTGCCATACCAGGAGCGGGGGCATCAGATACGCAGTATTTT. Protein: CSAIPGAGASDTQYF.

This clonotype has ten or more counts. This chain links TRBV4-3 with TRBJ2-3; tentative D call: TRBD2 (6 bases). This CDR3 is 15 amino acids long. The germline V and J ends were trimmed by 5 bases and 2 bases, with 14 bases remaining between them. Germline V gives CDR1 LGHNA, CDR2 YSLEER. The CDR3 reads CASSSGRGYTDTQYF. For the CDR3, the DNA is TGCGCCAGCAGCTCCGGTCGGGGGTACACAGATACGCAGTATTTT.

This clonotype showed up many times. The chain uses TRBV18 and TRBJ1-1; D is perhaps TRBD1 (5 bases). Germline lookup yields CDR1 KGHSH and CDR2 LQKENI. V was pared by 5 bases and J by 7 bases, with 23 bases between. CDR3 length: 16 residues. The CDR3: CASSFSRDLLPHEAFF. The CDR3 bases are TGTGCCAGCTCATTCTCCCGGGACCTCTTGCCGCATGAAGCTTTCTTT.

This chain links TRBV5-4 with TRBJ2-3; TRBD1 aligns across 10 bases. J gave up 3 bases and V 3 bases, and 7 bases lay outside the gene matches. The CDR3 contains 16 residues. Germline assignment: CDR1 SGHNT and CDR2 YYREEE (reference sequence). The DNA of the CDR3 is TGTGCCAGCAGCTCGCCGGGACAGGGGACAACAGATACGCAGTATTTT. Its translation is CASSSPGQGTTDTQYF.

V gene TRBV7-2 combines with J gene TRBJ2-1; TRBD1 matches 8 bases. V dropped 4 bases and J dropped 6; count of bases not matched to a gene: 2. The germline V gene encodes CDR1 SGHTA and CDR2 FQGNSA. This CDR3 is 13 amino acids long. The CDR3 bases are TGTGCCAGCAGCTCGGACAGGGCCAATGAGCAGTTCTTC. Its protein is CASSSDRANEQFF.

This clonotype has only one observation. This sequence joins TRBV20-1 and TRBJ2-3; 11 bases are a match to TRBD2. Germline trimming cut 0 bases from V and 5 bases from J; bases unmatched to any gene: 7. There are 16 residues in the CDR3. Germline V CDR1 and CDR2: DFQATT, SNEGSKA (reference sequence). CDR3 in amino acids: CSARDSTSGVGDTQYF. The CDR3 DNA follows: TGCAGTGCTAGAGATTCGACTAGCGGGGTGGGAGATACGCAGTATTTT.

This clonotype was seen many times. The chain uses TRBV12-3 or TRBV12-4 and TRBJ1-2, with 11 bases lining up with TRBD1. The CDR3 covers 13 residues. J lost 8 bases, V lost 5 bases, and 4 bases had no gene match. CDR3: CASSGQGARGYTF. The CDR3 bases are TGTGCCAGCAGTGGACAGGGGGCGCGGGGCTACACCTTC.

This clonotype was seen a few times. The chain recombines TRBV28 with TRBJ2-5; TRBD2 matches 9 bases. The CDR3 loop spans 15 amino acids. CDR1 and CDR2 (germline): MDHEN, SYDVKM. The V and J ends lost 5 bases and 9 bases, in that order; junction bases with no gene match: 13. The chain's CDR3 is CASSPEAGGQWAQYF. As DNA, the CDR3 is TGTGCCAGCAGTCCCGAGGCGGGGGGGCAATGGGCCCAGTACTTC.

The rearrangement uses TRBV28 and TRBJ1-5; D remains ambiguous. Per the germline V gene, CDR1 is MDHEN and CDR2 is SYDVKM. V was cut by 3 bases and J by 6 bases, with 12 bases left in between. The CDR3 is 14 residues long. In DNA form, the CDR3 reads TGTGCCAGCAGTTTCTTTGGGGATCTTCAGCCCCAGCATTTT. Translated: CASSFFGDLQPQHF.

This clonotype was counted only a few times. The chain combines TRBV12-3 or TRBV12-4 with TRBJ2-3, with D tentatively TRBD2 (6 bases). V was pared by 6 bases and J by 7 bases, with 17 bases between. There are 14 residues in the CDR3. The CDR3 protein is CASRGGLFLNTQYF. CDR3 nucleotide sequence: TGTGCCAGCAGGGGGGGACTTTTTTTAAATACGCAGTATTTT.

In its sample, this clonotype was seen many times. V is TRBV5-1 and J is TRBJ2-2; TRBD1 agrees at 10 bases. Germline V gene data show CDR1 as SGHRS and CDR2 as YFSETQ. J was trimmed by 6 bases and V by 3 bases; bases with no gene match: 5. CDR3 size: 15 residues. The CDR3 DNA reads TGCGCCAGCAGCTATGGACAGGGGGTCGCCGGGGAGCTGTTTTTT. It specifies CASSYGQGVAGELFF.